These 32 T cell receptor beta chains share one sample of origin, sequenced in a study of T cells expressing NK-cell markers. TCRdb reworked the 5' RACE reads into one entry per CDR3 protein, no DNA. The sample totals about 460,000 distinct CDR3 sequences. The source material was blood T cells: a sorted CD56 or NKG2C T cell subset, CD4+ or CD8+ T cells, or bulk PBMC T cells (not recorded which). The receptors derive from a woman in her forties or fifties in good health.

This chain joins TRBV3-1 and TRBJ2-3; TCRdb outputs TRBD1, but without DNA this stays unchecked. The germline V gene has CDR1 LGHDT and CDR2 YNNKEL (reference sequence). The CDR3 is 15 amino acids. CDR3 sequence: CASSPPGVRTDTQYF.

The chain combines TRBV6-5 with TRBJ2-6. The length of the CDR3 is 16 residues. Germline CDR1 and CDR2: MNHEY and SVGAGI. This chain's CDR3 is CASSYSTGSGANVLTF.

This sequence joins TRBV20-1 and TRBJ2-3. Germline V gives CDR1 DFQATT, CDR2 SNEGSKA (reference sequence). This CDR3 contains 14 residues. The CDR3 loop reads CSARLARKGDTQYF.

The chain combines TRBV15 with TRBJ2-3; without DNA, the TCRdb call of TRBD2 cannot be checked. The CDR3 sequence is 15 residues long. CDR1 and CDR2 (germline): LNHNV, YYDKDF (reference sequence). This chain's CDR3 is CATSRDLGLTDTQYF.

This sequence joins TRBV7-9 and TRBJ2-1. CDR3 length: 15 residues. CDR1 and CDR2 (germline): SEHNR, FQNEAQ (reference sequence). CDR3 in amino acids: CASSPNMGSYNEQFF.

The chain employs TRBV24-1 and TRBJ2-1; TCRdb outputs TRBD2, but without DNA this stays unchecked. Germline V CDR1 and CDR2: KGHDR, SFDVKD. The CDR3 sequence is 11 residues long. CDR3 in amino acids: CAISGGLGMFF.

The chain couples TRBV6-5 to TRBJ1-1; TCRdb lists TRBD1, though no DNA is available to test this call. Germline CDR1 reads MNHEY; CDR2 reads SVGAGI. CDR3 length: 12 amino acids. The CDR3 reads CASSPQGSEAFF.

The chain employs TRBV5-5 and TRBJ1-1; TCRdb picks TRBD1, but there is no DNA to check that call. Germline CDR1 reads SGHKS; CDR2 reads YYEKEE (reference sequence). The CDR3 extends over 15 amino acids. The CDR3 protein is CASSELQGMNTEAFF.

The V gene is TRBV6-5, the J gene TRBJ2-3; TCRdb's D gene call, TRBD1, goes unchecked for lack of DNA. Per the germline V gene, CDR1 is MNHEY and CDR2 is SVGAGI. This CDR3 is 13 amino acids long. The CDR3 reads CASSYGPGDTQYF.

CDR3 sequence reads: CASSLGAGTGWSGANVLTF. The chain is built from TRBV11-2 and TRBJ2-6; absent DNA, TCRdb's TRBD1 call cannot be checked. Germline CDR1 is SGHAT and CDR2 is FQNNGV. CDR3 length: 19 amino acids.

The chain links TRBV27 to TRBJ2-2; TCRdb returns TRBD1, unconfirmable since there is no DNA. Germline V gene sequence: CDR1 MNHEY, CDR2 SMNVEV (reference sequence). The CDR3 is 16 residues long. CDR3 residues: CASSLKPTGGTGELFF.

The V call is TRBV5-1, the J call TRBJ2-3. This CDR3 spans 15 amino acids. CDR1 is SGHRS, CDR2 YFSETQ, per germline. CDR3 amino acids: CASSWQRSSTDTQYF.

V gene TRBV7-2 combines with J gene TRBJ1-2; there is no DNA to check the TCRdb D call of TRBD1. Germline V gene sequence: CDR1 SGHTA, CDR2 FQGNSA. The CDR3 totals 16 residues. Here the CDR3 reads CASSLGGRTGLYGYTF.

The rearrangement links TRBV25-1 to TRBJ2-7; the TRBD1 assignment by TCRdb is unverifiable without DNA. Germline V CDR1 and CDR2: MGHDK, SYGVNS. This CDR3 comprises 14 residues. The CDR3 region is CASSDPRQGYEQYF.

J is TRBJ1-5 and V is TRBV10-3. This CDR3 has 14 residues. Looked up from germline, CDR1 is ENHRY and CDR2 is SYGVKD. The CDR3 protein is CAISEAVGNQPQHF.

This chain links TRBV20-1 with TRBJ2-3; the TCRdb D gene call, TRBD2, has no DNA to confirm it. The CDR3 is 16 residues long. Germline V gives CDR1 DFQATT, CDR2 SNEGSKA (reference sequence). Here the CDR3 reads CSASRTSGGGLDTQYF.

The gene calls are TRBV18 and TRBJ2-1. The CDR3 has 14 residues. Germline V gene data show CDR1 as KGHSH and CDR2 as LQKENI. CDR3: CATHEGISYNEQFF.

The gene calls are TRBV11-2 and TRBJ2-3; TCRdb lists TRBD2, though no DNA is available to test this call. Germline V gene lookup returns CDR1 SGHAT and CDR2 FQNNGV. The CDR3 covers 16 residues. The CDR3 loop is CASSLGTSGKRDTQYF.

This sequence joins TRBV5-1 and TRBJ2-3. Germline CDR1 is SGHRS and CDR2 is YFSETQ. The CDR3 has 12 amino acids. CDR3: CASTTGTDTQYF. The full variable domain, completed using reference TRBV5-1 and TRBJ2-3, is KAGVTQTPRYLIKTRGQQVTLSCSPISGHRSVSWYQQTPGQGLQFLFEYFSETQRNKGNFPGRFSGRQFSNSRSEMNVSTLELGDSALYLCASTTGTDTQYFGPGTRLTVL.

This CDR3 is CASSLGTRGFSTEAFF. J is TRBJ1-1 and V is TRBV11-2. CDR1 is SGHAT and CDR2 is FQNNGV in the germline V gene. The CDR3 covers 16 residues.

V is TRBV12-3 or TRBV12-4 and J is TRBJ1-5. This CDR3 has 13 residues. The CDR3 region is CASSLATSQPQHF.

The chain joins TRBV2 to TRBJ1-4; TCRdb indicates TRBD1, and absent DNA this call remains unverified. The length of the CDR3 is 15 residues. CDR1 is SNHLY and CDR2 is FYNNEI in the germline V gene. This CDR3 reads CASSSTVTPGEKLFF. The full variable domain, in which reference TRBV2 and TRBJ1-4 provide the parts outside the CDR3, is EPEVTQTPSHQVTQMGQEVILRCVPISNHLYFYWYRQILGQKVEFLVSFYNNEISEKSEIFDDQFSVERPDGSNFTLKIRSTKLEDSAMYFCASSSTVTPGEKLFFGSGTQLSVL.

The chain combines TRBV30 with TRBJ1-1; TCRdb proposes TRBD1, but this gene call is untestable without DNA. This CDR3 region has 12 residues. From germline, CDR1 is GTSNPN and CDR2 SVGIG (reference sequence). The CDR3 protein is CAWSPQIRGAFF.

The chain joins TRBV4-2 to TRBJ2-1; without DNA, the TCRdb call of TRBD1 cannot be checked. Per the germline V gene, CDR1 is LGHNA and CDR2 is YNFKEQ. This CDR3 spans 15 amino acids. The CDR3 loop reads CASSQTGEGGHEQFF.

The CDR3 spells CATGGFGQRTDTQYF. The J gene is TRBJ2-3, the V gene TRBV24-1; the TCRdb call, TRBD2, lacks DNA for checking. The CDR3 is 15 amino acids. CDR1 is KGHDR and CDR2 is SFDVKD in the germline V gene.

The chain has TRBV15 and TRBJ1-5. Germline CDR1 and CDR2: LNHNV and YYDKDF (reference sequence). The CDR3 covers 14 residues. The CDR3 protein is CATSRRAGYQPQHF. The whole variable domain, filled in from reference TRBV15 and TRBJ1-5, reads DAMVIQNPRYQVTQFGKPVTLSCSQTLNHNVMYWYQQKSSQAPKLLFHYYDKDFNNEADTPDNFQSRRPNTSFCFLDIRSPGLGDTAMYLCATSRRAGYQPQHFGDGTRLSIL.

The rearrangement joins TRBV7-9 to TRBJ2-2. This CDR3 is 12 amino acids long. The germline gives CDR1 SEHNR, CDR2 FQNEAQ (reference sequence). The chain's CDR3 is CASDQWVGELFF.

The chain combines TRBV7-2 with TRBJ2-5; the D call from TCRdb, TRBD2, cannot be confirmed without DNA. CDR1 SGHTA and CDR2 FQGNSA come from the germline V gene. CDR3 length: 18 amino acids. CDR3 protein: CASSLEVAGGQFKETQYF.

V usage is TRBV20-1 and J usage is TRBJ2-5; TCRdb gives TRBD1 as the D gene, but with no DNA this cannot be confirmed. The germline V gene encodes CDR1 DFQATT and CDR2 SNEGSKA (reference sequence). The CDR3 extends over 16 amino acids. The CDR3 region is CSARAWDRANQETQYF.

The chain recombines TRBV7-6 with TRBJ2-3. This CDR3 region has 13 residues. CDR1 is SGHVS and CDR2 is FNYEAQ in the germline V gene. CDR3 loop: CASSPRRTDTQYF.

The chain combines TRBV11-3 with TRBJ2-3; absent DNA, TCRdb's TRBD2 call cannot be checked. The CDR3 covers 16 residues. Per germline, CDR1 SGHNT and CDR2 YENEEA. The CDR3 region is CASSRGTSGQADTQYF.

The V gene is TRBV15, the J gene TRBJ1-1. The CDR3 has 13 residues. CDR1 is LNHNV and CDR2 is YYDKDF in the germline V gene (reference sequence). The CDR3 protein is CATSPRWGTEAFF.